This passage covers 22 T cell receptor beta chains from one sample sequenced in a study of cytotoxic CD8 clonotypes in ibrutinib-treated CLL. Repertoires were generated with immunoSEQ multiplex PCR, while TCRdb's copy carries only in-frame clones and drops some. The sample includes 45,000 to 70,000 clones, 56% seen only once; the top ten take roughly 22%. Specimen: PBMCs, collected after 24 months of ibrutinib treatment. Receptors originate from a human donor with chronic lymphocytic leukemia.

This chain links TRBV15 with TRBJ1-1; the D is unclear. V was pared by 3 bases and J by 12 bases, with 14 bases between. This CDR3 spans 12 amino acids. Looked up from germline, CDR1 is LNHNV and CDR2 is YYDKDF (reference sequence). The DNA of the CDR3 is TGTGCCACCAGCAGGACCTCAGTGGGGTCTTTCTTT. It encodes CATSRTSVGSFF.

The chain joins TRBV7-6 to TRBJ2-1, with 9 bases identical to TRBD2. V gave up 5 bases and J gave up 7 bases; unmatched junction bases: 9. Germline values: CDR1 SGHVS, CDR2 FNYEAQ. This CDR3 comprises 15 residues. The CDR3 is CASSQSGGRSNEQFF. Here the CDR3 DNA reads TGTGCCAGCAGCCAGAGCGGGGGGAGGAGTAATGAGCAGTTCTTC.

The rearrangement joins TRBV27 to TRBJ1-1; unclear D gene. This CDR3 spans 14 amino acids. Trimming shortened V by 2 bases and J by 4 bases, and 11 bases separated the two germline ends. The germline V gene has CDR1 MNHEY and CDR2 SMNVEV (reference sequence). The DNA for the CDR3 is TGTGCCAGCAGTTTACAGGCGGGCCGCACTGAAGCTTTCTTT. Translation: CASSLQAGRTEAFF.

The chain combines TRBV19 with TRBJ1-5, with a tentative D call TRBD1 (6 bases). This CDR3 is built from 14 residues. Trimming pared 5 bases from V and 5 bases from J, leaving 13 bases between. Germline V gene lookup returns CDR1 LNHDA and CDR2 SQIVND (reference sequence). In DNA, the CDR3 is TGTGCCAGTAGTCTGTCCCAGGGGCATCAGCCCCAGCATTTT. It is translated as CASSLSQGHQPQHF. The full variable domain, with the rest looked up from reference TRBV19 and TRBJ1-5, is DGGITQSPKYLFRKEGQNVTLSCEQNLNHDAMYWYRQDPGQGLRLIYYSQIVNDFQKGDIAEGYSVSREKKESFPLTVTSAQKNPTAFYLCASSLSQGHQPQHFGDGTRLSIL.

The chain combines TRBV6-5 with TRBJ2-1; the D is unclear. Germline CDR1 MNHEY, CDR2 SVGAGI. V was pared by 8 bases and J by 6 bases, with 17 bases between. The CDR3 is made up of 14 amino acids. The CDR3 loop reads CASAYLRVVNEQFF. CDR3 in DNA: TGTGCCAGCGCCTATTTACGAGTGGTCAATGAGCAGTTCTTC.

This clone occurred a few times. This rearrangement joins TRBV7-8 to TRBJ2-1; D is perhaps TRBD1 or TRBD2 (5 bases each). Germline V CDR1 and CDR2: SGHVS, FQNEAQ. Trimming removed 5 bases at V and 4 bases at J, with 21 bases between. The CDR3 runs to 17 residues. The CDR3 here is CASSLYSGTGIYNEQFF. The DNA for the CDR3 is TGTGCCAGCAGCCTTTATTCCGGGACGGGGATTTACAATGAGCAGTTCTTC.

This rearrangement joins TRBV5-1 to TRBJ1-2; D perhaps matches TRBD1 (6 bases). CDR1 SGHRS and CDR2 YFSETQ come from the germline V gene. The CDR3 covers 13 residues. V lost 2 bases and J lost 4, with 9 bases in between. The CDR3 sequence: CASSLDRTYGYTF. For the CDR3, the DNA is TGCGCCAGCAGCTTAGACAGGACCTATGGCTACACCTTC.

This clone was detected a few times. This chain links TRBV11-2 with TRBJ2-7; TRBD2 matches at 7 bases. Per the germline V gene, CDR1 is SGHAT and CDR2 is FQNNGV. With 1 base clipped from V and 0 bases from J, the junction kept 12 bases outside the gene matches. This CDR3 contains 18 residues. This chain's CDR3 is CASSLGDGLAVSSYEQYV. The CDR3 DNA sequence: TGTGCCAGCAGCTTAGGTGATGGCCTAGCGGTTAGCTCCTACGAGCAGTACGTC.

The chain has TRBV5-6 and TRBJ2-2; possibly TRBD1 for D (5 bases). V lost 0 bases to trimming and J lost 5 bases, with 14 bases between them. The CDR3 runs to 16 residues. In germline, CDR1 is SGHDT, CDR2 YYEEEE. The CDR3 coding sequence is TGTGCCAGCAGCTTGGTTTCAGGGTGGTTAACCGGGGAGCTGTTTTTT. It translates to CASSLVSGWLTGELFF.

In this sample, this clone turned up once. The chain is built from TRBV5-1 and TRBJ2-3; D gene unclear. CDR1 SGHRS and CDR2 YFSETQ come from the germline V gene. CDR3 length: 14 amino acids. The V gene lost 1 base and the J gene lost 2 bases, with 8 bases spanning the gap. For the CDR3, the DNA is TGCGCCAGCAGCTTGTCCAGCCCCACAGATACGCAGTATTTT. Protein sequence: CASSLSSPTDTQYF.

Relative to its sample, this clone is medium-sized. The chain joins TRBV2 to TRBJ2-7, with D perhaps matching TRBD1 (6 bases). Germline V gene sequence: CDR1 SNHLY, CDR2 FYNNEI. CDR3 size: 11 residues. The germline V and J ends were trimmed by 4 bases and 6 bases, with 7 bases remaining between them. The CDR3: CASSGQVEQYF. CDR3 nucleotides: TGTGCCAGCAGTGGACAGGTCGAGCAGTACTTC. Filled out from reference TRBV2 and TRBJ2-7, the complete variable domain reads EPEVTQTPSHQVTQMGQEVILRCVPISNHLYFYWYRQILGQKVEFLVSFYNNEISEKSEIFDDQFSVERPDGSNFTLKIRSTKLEDSAMYFCASSGQVEQYFGPGTRLTVT.

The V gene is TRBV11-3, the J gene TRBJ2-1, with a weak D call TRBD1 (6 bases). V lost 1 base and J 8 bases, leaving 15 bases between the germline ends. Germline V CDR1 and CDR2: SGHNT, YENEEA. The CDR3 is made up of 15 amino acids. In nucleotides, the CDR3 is TGTGCCAGCAGCTTAGCAGGGGAGAGAGGCTATGAGCAGTTCTTC. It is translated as CASSLAGERGYEQFF.

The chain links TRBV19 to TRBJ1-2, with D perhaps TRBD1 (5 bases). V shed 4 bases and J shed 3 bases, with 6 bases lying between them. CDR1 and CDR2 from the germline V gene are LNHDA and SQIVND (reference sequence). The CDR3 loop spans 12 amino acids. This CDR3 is CASSRGDYGYTF. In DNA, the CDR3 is TGTGCCAGTAGTAGAGGGGACTATGGCTACACCTTC.

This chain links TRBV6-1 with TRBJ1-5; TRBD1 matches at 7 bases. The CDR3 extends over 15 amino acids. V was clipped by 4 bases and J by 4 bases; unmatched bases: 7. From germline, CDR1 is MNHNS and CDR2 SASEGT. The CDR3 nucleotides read TGTGCCAGCAGTGTCCCTGACAGGGTTAATCAGCCCCAGCATTTT. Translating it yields CASSVPDRVNQPQHF.

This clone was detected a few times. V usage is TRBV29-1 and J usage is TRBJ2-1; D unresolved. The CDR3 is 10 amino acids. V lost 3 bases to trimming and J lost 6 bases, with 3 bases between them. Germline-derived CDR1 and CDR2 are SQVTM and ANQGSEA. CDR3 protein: CSVEVNEQFF. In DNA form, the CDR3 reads TGCAGCGTTGAGGTCAATGAGCAGTTCTTC.

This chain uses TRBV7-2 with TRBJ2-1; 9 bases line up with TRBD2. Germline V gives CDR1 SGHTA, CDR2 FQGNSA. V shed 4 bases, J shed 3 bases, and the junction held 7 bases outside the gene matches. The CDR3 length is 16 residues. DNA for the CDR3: TGTGCCAGCAGCTCAACCGGGACTAGCCTCTACAATGAGCAGTTCTTC. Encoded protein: CASSSTGTSLYNEQFF.

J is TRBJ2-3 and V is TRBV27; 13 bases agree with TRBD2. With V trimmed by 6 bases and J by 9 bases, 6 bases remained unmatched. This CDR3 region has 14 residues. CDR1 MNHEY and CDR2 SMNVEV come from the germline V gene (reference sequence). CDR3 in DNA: TGTGCCAGCAGGGGGACTAGCGGGACAACAACGCAGTATTTT. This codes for CASRGTSGTTTQYF.

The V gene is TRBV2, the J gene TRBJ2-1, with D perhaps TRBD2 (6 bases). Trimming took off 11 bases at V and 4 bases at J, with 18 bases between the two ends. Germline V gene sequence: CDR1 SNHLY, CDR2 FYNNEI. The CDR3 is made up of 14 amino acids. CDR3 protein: CACPGLPSYNEQFF. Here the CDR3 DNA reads TGTGCCTGTCCGGGACTGCCCTCGTACAATGAGCAGTTCTTC.

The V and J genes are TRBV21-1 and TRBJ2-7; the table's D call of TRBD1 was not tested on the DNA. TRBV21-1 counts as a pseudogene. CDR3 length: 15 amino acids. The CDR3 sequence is CASSYDRGSYYEQYF. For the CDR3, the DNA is TGTGCCAGCAGCTATGACAGGGGATCCTACTACGAGCAGTACTTC.

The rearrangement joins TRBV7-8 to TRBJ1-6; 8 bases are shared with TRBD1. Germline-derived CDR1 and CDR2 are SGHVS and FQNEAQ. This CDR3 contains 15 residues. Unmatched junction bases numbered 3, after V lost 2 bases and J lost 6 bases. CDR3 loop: CASSLPGGGNSPLHF. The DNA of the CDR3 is TGTGCCAGCAGCTTACCAGGGGGCGGTAATTCACCCCTCCACTTT.

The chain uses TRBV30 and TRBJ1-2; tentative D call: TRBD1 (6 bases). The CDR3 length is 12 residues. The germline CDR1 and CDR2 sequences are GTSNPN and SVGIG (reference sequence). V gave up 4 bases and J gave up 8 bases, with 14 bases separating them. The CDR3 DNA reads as TGTGCCTGGACCGCAGGGGTGGGGGGCTACACCTTC. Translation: CAWTAGVGGYTF. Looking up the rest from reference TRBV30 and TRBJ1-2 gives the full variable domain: SQTIHQWPATLVQPVGSPLSLECTVEGTSNPNLYWYRQAAGRGLQLLFYSVGIGQISSEVPQNLSASRPQDRQFILSSKKLLLSDSGFYLCAWTAGVGGYTFGSGTRLTVV.

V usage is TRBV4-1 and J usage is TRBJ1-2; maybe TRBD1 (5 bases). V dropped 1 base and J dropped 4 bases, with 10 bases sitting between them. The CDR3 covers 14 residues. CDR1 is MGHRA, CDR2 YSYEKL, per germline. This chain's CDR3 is CASSQATGGYGYTF. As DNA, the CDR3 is TGCGCCAGCAGCCAAGCCACGGGGGGCTATGGCTACACCTTC.